This T cell receptor (beta chain) was recorded in a study of CD8+ T cells in alopecia areata. Treatment reported: oral pan-JAK inhibitor, 5-10 mg twice daily. Extracted from the samples, RNA was reverse transcribed into cDNA to serve as the sequencing template. TCRdb keeps only in-frame clones here, not all; method: immunoSEQ multiplex PCR. This table holds under 300,000 clones, 50% to 75% found once. Worth noting for this clone: Its cognate antigen is unknown.

This CDR3 region has 17 residues. J lost 2 bases, V lost 1 base, and 8 bases had no gene match. Germline V CDR1 and CDR2: SGHVS, FNYEAQ. Study outcomes and limitations: Tofacitinib significantly brought down scalp clonality and expanded CD8+ clones among top 100.

This TCR derives from a human donor with alopecia areata. The sequencing used CD4+ T cells sorted from blood, collected around week 53, from a patient treated with tofacitinib. The V call is TRBV7-6, the J call TRBJ2-3; 8 bases fit TRBD1. CDR3 DNA sequence: TGTGCCAGCAGCTTAGGTACAGGGGGGTCTACCACAGATACGCAGTATTTT. It is translated as CASSLGTGGSTTDTQYF. The entire variable domain, with the rest obtained from reference TRBV7-6 and TRBJ2-3, is as follows: GAGVSQSPRYKVTKRGQDVALRCDPISGHVSLYWYRQALGQGPEFLTYFNYEAQQDKSGLPNDRFSAERPEGSISTLTIQRTEQRDSAMYRCASSLGTGGSTTDTQYFGPGTRLTVL.